This TCR beta chain was sequenced for a study of regulatory dendritic cells for organ transplantation. The V end was cut by 1 base, the J end by 2 bases, with 6 bases between. The CDR3 is 13 residues long. CDR1 and CDR2 from the germline V gene are SGHNT and YYREEE (reference sequence). The method was immunoSEQ multiplex PCR; TCRdb's version includes in-frame clones alone and lacks a portion of them. The table shows tens of thousands of clones, with 85% occurring only once. CFSE-labeled sorted T cells met regulatory or mature dendritic cells for five to six days. In regard to this clone: Its antigen is unknown.

The sequence was collected from a human donor in good health. The chain uses TRBV5-4 and TRBJ1-1; no clear D. The sample consisted of naive CD4+ T cells from blood cultured with dendritic cells. Noted subset: CD45RA+ naive T cells. DNA of the CDR3: TGTGCCAGCAGCTTGAGGATCAACACTGAAGCTTTCTTT. Residues: CASSLRINTEAFF.